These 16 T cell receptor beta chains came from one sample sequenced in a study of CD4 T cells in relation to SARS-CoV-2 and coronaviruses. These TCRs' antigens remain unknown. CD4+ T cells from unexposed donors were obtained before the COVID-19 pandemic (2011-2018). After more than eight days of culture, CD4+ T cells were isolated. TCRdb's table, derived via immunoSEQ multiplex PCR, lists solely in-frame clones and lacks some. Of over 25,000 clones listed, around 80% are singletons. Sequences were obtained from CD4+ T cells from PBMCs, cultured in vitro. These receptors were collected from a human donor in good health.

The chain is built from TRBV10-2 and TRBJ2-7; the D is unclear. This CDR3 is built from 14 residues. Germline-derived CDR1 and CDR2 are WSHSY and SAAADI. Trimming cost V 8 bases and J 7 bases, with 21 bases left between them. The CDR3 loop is CASHSSGVSYEQYF. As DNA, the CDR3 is TGCGCCAGCCATTCGAGTGGAGTTTCTTATGAGCAGTACTTC.

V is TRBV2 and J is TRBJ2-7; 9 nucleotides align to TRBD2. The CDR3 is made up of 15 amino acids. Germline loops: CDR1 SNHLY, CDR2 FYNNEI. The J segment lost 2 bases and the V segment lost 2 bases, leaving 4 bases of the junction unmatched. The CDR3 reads CASSESAGGTYEQYF. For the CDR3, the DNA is TGTGCCAGCAGTGAAAGCGCGGGAGGGACCTACGAGCAGTACTTC. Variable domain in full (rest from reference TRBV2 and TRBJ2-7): EPEVTQTPSHQVTQMGQEVILRCVPISNHLYFYWYRQILGQKVEFLVSFYNNEISEKSEIFDDQFSVERPDGSNFTLKIRSTKLEDSAMYFCASSESAGGTYEQYFGPGTRLTVT.

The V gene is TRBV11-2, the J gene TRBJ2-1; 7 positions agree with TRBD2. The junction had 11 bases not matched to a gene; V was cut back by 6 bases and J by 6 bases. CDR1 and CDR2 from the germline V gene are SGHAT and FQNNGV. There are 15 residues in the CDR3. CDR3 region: CASSHGVSSGNEQFF. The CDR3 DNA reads TGTGCCAGCAGTCATGGAGTTTCTAGCGGCAATGAGCAGTTCTTC.

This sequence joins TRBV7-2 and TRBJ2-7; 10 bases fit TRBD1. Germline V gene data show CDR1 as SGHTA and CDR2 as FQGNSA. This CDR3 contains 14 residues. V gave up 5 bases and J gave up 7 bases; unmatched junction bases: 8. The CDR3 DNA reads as TGTGCCAGCAGCAACCGACAGGGGGCGTGGGAGCAGTACTTC. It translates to CASSNRQGAWEQYF.

CDR3 amino acids: CASSQEGRGRGYEQYF. CDR3 sequence (DNA): TGTGCCAGCAGCCAAGAGGGCAGGGGGCGAGGGTACGAGCAGTACTTC. J is TRBJ2-7 and V is TRBV3-1 (or the pseudogene TRBV3-2); 8 bases map to TRBD1. In germline, CDR1 is LGHDT, CDR2 YNNKEL (reference sequence). The CDR3 extends over 16 amino acids. V lost 0 bases and J lost 4; bases outside the gene matches: 8.

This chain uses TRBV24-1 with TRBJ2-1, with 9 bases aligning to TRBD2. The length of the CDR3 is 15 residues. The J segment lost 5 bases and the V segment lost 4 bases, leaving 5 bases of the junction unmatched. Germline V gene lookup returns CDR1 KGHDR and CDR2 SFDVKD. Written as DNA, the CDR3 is TGTGCCACCAGTGAGGGACTAGCAACCCACAATGAGCAGTTCTTC. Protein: CATSEGLATHNEQFF.

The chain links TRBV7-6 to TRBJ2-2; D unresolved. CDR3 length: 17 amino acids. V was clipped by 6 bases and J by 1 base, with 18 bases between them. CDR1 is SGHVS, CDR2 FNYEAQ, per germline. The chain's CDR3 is CASRNPFSGRNTGELFF. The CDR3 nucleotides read TGTGCCAGCAGAAATCCGTTTTCCGGTAGGAACACCGGGGAGCTGTTTTTT.

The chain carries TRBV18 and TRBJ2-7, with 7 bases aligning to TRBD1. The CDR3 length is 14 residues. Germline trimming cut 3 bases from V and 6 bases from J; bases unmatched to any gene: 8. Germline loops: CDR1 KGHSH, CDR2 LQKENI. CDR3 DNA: TGTGCCAGCTCACCTCCGAGAGACAGGGCCGAGCAGTACTTC. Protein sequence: CASSPPRDRAEQYF.

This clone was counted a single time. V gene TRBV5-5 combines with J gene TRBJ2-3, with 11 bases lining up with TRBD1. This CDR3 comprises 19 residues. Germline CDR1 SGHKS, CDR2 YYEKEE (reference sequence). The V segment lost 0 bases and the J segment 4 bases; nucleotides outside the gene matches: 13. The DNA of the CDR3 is TGTGCCAGCAGCTTGGGGGGCTTGGGGACAGGGGGTCGCCCAGATACGCAGTATTTT. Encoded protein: CASSLGGLGTGGRPDTQYF.

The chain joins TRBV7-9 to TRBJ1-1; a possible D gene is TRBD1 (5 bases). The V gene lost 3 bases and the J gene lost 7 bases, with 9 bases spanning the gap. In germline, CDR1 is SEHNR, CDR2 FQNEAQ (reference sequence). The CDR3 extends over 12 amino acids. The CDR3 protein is CASSLWGNEAFF. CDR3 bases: TGTGCCAGCAGCTTGTGGGGGAATGAAGCTTTCTTT.

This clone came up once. CDR3 sequence: CAWARGNSYEQYF. The CDR3 DNA is TGTGCCTGGGCCCGGGGGAACTCCTACGAGCAGTACTTC. The rearrangement joins TRBV30 to TRBJ2-7; a weak D match, TRBD2 (6 bases). CDR1 and CDR2 (germline): GTSNPN, SVGIG (reference sequence). V was clipped by 5 bases and J by 0 bases, with 11 bases between them. The length of the CDR3 is 13 residues.

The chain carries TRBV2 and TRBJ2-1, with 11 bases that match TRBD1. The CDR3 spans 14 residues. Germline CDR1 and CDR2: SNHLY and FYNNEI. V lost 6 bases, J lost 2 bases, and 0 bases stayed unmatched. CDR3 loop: CASRDRGPYNEQFF. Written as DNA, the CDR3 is TGTGCCAGCAGGGACAGGGGGCCCTACAATGAGCAGTTCTTC.

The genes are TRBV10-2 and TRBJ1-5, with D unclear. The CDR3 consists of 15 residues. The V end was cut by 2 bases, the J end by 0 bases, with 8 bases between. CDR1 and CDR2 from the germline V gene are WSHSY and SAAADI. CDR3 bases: TGCGCCAGCAGTGAGCGACTAAATAGCAATCAGCCCCAGCATTTT. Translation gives CASSERLNSNQPQHF.

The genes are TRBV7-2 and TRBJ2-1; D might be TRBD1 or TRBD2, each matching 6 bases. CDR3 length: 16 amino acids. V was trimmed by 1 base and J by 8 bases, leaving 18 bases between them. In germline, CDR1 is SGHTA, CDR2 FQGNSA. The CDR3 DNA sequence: TGTGCCAGCAGCTTAGGGGTCGGGGGCTGGCGCGATGAGCAGTTCTTC. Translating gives CASSLGVGGWRDEQFF.

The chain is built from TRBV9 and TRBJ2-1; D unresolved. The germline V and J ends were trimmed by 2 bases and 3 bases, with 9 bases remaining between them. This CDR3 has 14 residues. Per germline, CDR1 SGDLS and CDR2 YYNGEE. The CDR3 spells CASSVGTNYNEQFF. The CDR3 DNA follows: TGTGCCAGCAGCGTGGGCACGAACTACAATGAGCAGTTCTTC. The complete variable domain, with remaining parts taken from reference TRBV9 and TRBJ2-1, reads DSGVTQTPKHLITATGQRVTLRCSPRSGDLSVYWYQQSLDQGLQFLIQYYNGEERAKGNILERFSAQQFPDLHSELNLSSLELGDSALYFCASSVGTNYNEQFFGPGTRLTVL.

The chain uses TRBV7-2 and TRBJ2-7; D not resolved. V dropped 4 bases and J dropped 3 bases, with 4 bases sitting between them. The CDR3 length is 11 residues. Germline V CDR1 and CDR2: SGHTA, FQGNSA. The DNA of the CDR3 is TGTGCCAGCAGCTACCTCTACGAGCAGTACTTC. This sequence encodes CASSYLYEQYF.